The sequence of this T cell receptor (beta chain) was determined in a study of immune evolution from preneoplasia to lung adenocarcinoma. H&E slides confirmed each diagnosis, reviewed by two pathologists independently. This table comes from immunoSEQ multiplex PCR, and its TCRdb copy is limited to in-frame clones, with some not included. The data show roughly 6,600 clones, more than 65% seen once. The CDR3 is 15 amino acids. Trimming at V came to 4 bases and at J to 8 bases, leaving 12 bases not matched to a gene. Germline V gives CDR1 SQVTM, CDR2 ANQGSEA. The rearrangement links TRBV29-1 to TRBJ1-2; 11 positions match TRBD1. The sequenced sample was FFPE lung adenocarcinoma in situ tissue. This TCR derives from a person aged 60-80 years with lung adenocarcinoma. CDR3 coding DNA: TGCAGCGTTGGAGCCCCGGGACAGGGGGTCGGAGGCTACACCTTC. Translation gives CSVGAPGQGVGGYTF.